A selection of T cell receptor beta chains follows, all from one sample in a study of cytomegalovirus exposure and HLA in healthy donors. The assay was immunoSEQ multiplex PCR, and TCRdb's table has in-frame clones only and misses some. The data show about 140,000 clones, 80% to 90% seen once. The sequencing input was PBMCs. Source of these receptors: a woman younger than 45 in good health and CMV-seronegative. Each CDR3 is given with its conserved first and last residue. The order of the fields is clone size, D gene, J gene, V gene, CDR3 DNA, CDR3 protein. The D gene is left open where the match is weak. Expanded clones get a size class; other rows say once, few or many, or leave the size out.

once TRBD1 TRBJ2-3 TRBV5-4 TGTGCCAGCAGCTTGGCCTCGGACAGGGCCGATACGCAGTATTTT CASSLASDRADTQYF
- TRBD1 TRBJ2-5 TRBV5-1 TGCGCCAGCAGCTTGGATGGCAGACAGGGGACCCAGTACTTC CASSLDGRQGTQYF
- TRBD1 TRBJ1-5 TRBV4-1 TGCGCCAGCAGCCAAAATCAGGGGGATCAGCCCCAGCATTTT CASSQNQGDQPQHF
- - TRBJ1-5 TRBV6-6 TGTGCCAGCAGTTACTCGACGGGGGTGTATGGTCAGCCCCAGCATTTT CASSYSTGVYGQPQHF
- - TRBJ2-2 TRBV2 TGTGCCAGCAGTACTACAGGGTCCGGGGAGCTGTTTTTT CASSTTGSGELFF
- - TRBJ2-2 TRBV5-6 TGTGCCAGCAGCTTGGCCCGGGGCACCGGGGAGCTGTTTTTT CASSLARGTGELFF
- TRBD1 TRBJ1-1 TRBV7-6 TGTGCCAGCAGCTCCTCGCCCGGGACAGAGTATGAAGCTTTCTTT CASSSSPGTEYEAFF
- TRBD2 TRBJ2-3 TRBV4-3 TGCGCCAGCAGCCAAGATCGAAGCGGGGCTTACTGGCCAGATACGCAGTATTTT CASSQDRSGAYWPDTQYF
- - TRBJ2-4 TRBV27 TGTGCCAGCAGTTTAGGGGGGATTAGAAACATTCAGTACTTC CASSLGGIRNIQYF
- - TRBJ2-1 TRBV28 TGTGCCAGCAGGCTAGAGTATGAGCAGTTCTTC CASRLEYEQFF
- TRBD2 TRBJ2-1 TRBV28 TGTGCCAGCAGTTTAAGCGGGGGAGGCTCCTACAATGAGCAGTTCTTC CASSLSGGGSYNEQFF
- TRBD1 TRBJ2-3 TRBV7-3 TGTGCCAGCAGCCGAAGGACAGGGGCGCCAGATACGCAGTATTTT CASSRRTGAPDTQYF
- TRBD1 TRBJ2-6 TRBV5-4 TGTGCCAGCAGCTTAGGGGGCGCCTCTGGGGCCAACGTCCTGACTTTC CASSLGGASGANVLTF
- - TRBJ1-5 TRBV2 TGTGCCAGCAGGGCCAACAGGGATAATCAGCCCCAGCATTTT CASRANRDNQPQHF
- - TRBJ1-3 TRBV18 TGTGCCAGCTCACCGGACAGAAACTCTGGAAACACCATATATTTT CASSPDRNSGNTIYF
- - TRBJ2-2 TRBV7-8 TGTGCCAGCAGCTCCGGGAGAACGGGTACCGGGGAGCTGTTTTTT CASSSGRTGTGELFF
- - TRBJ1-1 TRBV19 TGTGCCAGTAGTATAGACCCCTATCGGGCTTTCTTT CASSIDPYRAFF
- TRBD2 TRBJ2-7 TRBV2 TGTGCCAGCAGTGACCCCGGGGGGGGGTACGAGCAGTACTTC CASSDPGGGYEQYF
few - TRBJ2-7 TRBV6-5 TGTGCCAGCAGCCCAGACAGGTTCGCCTACGAGCAGTACTTC CASSPDRFAYEQYF
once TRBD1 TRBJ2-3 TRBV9 TGTGCCAGCAGCCCCAGGACAGGTCGATACACAGATACGCAGTATTTT CASSPRTGRYTDTQYF
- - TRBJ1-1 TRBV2 TGTGCCAGCACTTCTACGCCGAACACTGAAGCTTTCTTT CASTSTPNTEAFF
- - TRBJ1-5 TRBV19 TGTGCCAGTACCCCGGACACCTATAGCAATCAGCCCCAGCATTTT CASTPDTYSNQPQHF
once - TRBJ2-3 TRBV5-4 TGTGCCAGCAGCTTGGCCGGGGAGGTTAGGGATACGCAGTATTTT CASSLAGEVRDTQYF
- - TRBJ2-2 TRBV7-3 TGTGCCAGCAGCTTCTCCACTAGTCGGACCGGGGAGCTGTTTTTT CASSFSTSRTGELFF
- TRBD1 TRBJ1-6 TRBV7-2 TGTGCCAGCACCCTAGGGGACAGGGGGTCACCCCTCCACTTT CASTLGDRGSPLHF
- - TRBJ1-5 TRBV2 TGTGCCAGCAGTGAATTACAGGGTTATCAGCCCCAGCATTTT CASSELQGYQPQHF
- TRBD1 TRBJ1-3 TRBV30 TGTGCCTGGAGTCTTCTCCGGGACAGGGGAAACACCATATATTTT CAWSLLRDRGNTIYF
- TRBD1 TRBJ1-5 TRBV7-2 TGTGCCAGCAGCTCAGGGACAGGGGCCCATCAGCCCCAGCATTTT CASSSGTGAHQPQHF
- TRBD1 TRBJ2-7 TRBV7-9 TGTGCCAGCAGTTTTCCGGGACAGAGCTACGAGCAGTACTTC CASSFPGQSYEQYF
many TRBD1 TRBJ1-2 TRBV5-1 TGCGCCAGCAGCCTAACAGGGACAGGTGCATTCGGCTACACCTTC CASSLTGTGAFGYTF
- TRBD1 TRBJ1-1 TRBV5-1 TGCGCCAGCAGCACCTACAGGGGAGGAACTGAAGCTTTCTTT CASSTYRGGTEAFF
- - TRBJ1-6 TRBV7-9 TGTGCCAGCAGCAATTCGGCCGCAGGACTCTACAATTCACCCCTCCACTTT CASSNSAAGLYNSPLHF
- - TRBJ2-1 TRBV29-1 TGCAGCGTTGAATTAGGGACAAGTGACTACAATGAGCAGTTCTTC CSVELGTSDYNEQFF
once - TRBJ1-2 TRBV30 TGTGCCTGGGCACGGGATGTATATGGCTACACCTTC CAWARDVYGYTF
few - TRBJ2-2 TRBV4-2 TGTGCCAGCAGGATAGGACTGAGGAACACCGGGGAGCTGTTTTTT CASRIGLRNTGELFF
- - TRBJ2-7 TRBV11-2 TGTGCCAGCAGCTTAGGTAGCAGGGTCGGCGAGCAGTACTTC CASSLGSRVGEQYF
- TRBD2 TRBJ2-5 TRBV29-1 TGCAGCGGCGCTCTAGCGGGTGAGACCCAGTACTTC CSGALAGETQYF
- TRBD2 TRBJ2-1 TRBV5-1 TGCGCCAGCAGCCCCAGACTAGCGGGGGCCGCTTCTGTCGTCAATGAGCAGTTCTTC CASSPRLAGAASVVNEQFF
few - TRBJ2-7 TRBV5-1 TGCGCCAGCAGCTTGAGGGGGGGAGGTAACGAGCAGTACTTC CASSLRGGGNEQYF
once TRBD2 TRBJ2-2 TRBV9 TGTGCCAGCAGCCGTCTAGCGGGGGGGCCTGGGGAGCTGTTTTTT CASSRLAGGPGELFF
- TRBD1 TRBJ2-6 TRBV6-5 TGTGCCAGCAGCTTCAGGGGGCCGGGGGCCAACGTCCTGACTTTC CASSFRGPGANVLTF
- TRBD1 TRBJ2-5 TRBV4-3 TGCGCCAGCAGCCAAGATGGGGACAGGGGATGGGAGACCCAGTACTTC CASSQDGDRGWETQYF
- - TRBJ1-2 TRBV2 TGTGCCAGCAGTGAAGGGGGGGGAGTGGGCGGCTACACCTTC CASSEGGGVGGYTF
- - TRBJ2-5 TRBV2 TGTGCCAGCATCCCGACGATCAGGGGAGAGACCCAGTACTTC CASIPTIRGETQYF
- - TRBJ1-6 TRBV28 TGTGCCAGCAGTTTACCCTTAACAGGAAATTCACCCCTCCACTTT CASSLPLTGNSPLHF
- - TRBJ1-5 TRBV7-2 TGTGCCAGCTCCCTCTACGGCAATCAGCCCCAGCATTTT CASSLYGNQPQHF
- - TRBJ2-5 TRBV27 TGTGCCAGCAGTTTATTTGGCTACGGACTGCAAGAGACCCAGTACTTC CASSLFGYGLQETQYF
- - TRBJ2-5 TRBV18 TGTGCCAGCTCACCTCAACCCGGCAAGGGAGGAGGAGAGACCCAGTACTTC CASSPQPGKGGGETQYF
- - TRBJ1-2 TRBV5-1 TGCGCCAGCAGCTTGGCTACAGGGACGGCCTATGGCTACACCTTC CASSLATGTAYGYTF
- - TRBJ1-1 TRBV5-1 TGCGCCAGCAGCCCTAGGGTCGGGGAGAACACTGAAGCTTTCTTT CASSPRVGENTEAFF
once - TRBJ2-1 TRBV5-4 TGTGCCAGCAGCTTGCTTACGGGGTTGATCTACAATGAGCAGTTCTTC CASSLLTGLIYNEQFF
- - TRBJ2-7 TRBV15 TGTGCCACCAGCAGAGAGAGAACCTACGAGCAGTACTTC CATSRERTYEQYF
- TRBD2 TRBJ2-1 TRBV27 TGTGCCAGCAGTTTAGGGGGGGACTATGAGCAGTTCTTC CASSLGGDYEQFF
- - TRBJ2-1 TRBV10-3 TGTGCCATCAGTGACTACGGGACTTACGGAAGGAATGAGCAGTTCTTC CAISDYGTYGRNEQFF
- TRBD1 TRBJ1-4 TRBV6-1 TGTGCCAGCTTTGACAGGGGGTTGGGTGAAAAACTGTTTTTT CASFDRGLGEKLFF
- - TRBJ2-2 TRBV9 TGTGCCAGCAGCGTAGACCAGACCGGGGAGCTGTTTTTT CASSVDQTGELFF
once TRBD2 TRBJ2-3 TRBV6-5 TGTGCCAGCAGTTACGGCGGGGGGACAGATACGCAGTATTTT CASSYGGGTDTQYF
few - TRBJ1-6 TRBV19 TGTGCCAGTAGTGTCCGGGGGGGTTGGGCACCCCTCCACTTT CASSVRGGWAPLHF
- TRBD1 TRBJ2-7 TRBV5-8 TGTGCCAGCAGCTTTTCGGCATCGCGGACAGGCCGAATTCCATCCTACGAGCAGTACTTC CASSFSASRTGRIPSYEQYF
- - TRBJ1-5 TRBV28 TGTGCCAGCAGCCCCCCTCAGGGTCGGGATCAGCCCCAGCATTTT CASSPPQGRDQPQHF